Reported below is one T cell receptor (beta chain). This clone was detected only a few times. Its antigen is still unknown. Base qualities were left out, and no much larger clone turns up one base away. The label giving this sample's time point can be read as: 12 to 13 months on ibrutinib. Roughly 2 micrograms of genomic DNA were extracted from cryopreserved PBMCs for TCR beta library preparation. Longitudinal blood samples from CLL patients on ibrutinib monotherapy were analyzed using high-throughput TCR beta sequencing. The patients took part in an open-label, single-center phase 2 trial of ibrutinib monotherapy. The data originate from a study of cytotoxic CD8 clonotypes in ibrutinib-treated CLL (dated by TCRdb to about 2021). Study-wide context: The cohort included more than 14 treatment-naive and 11 to 12 relapsed/refractory patients; about 18 were IGHV unmutated. Responses were partial in around 24 patients and complete in 2; after median around 72 months follow-up, roughly 15 stayed in remission and 12 progressed. Samples at response were collected after a median of about 13 months of treatment, with a range of about 6 to 40 months. On average, each sample had hundreds of thousands of productive templates and about 89,000 productive rearrangements. Of the 70 to 100 people in the trial, approximately 28 had longitudinal samples available. Cryopreserved peripheral blood mononuclear cells were collected before treatment, at response, and at either disease progression or sustained remission. Patients were still on ibrutinib when every remission and progressive disease sample was collected.

Broad study findings and their caveats: Clonality increased at ibrutinib response, stayed stable in sustained remission, and fell back toward baseline at progression. At baseline, clonality was higher than in age-matched healthy donors and showed a strong correlation with circulating CD8+ T-cell counts. Public clonotypes were rare and either shrank or stayed stable during treatment, and the rise in clonality at ibrutinib response reflected expansion of private clonotypes. Lymph node repertoires were not examined, and the timing of sampling was not matched between patients in sustained remission and those whose disease progressed.

A MiSeq instrument was used for deep resolution sequencing, which targeted depths ranging from 1 in 1 million up to 1 in 200,000 T cells, with coverage averaging 10x for each clonotype. TCR beta libraries were generated with the immunoSEQ hsTCRB Kit. Processing in the source paper ran as follows. Data were analyzed with ImmunoSEQ Data Assistant and ImmunoSEQ Analyzer, with V, D and J genes assigned per IMGT definitions. Clonality, which ranges from 0 to 1, was calculated by subtracting the normalized Shannon entropy of productive rearrangement frequencies from one. Public clonotype analysis was restricted to overrepresented clonotypes comprising at least 0.05% of each patient's repertoire. Approximately 14 age-matched healthy donor repertoires from immuneACCESS served as clonality controls. This immuneACCESS table, as held by TCRdb, lists in-frame sequences with V and J called but not all clones. Of the missing ones, under half trace to an unresolved V gene in checked studies; the others have no known cause. V, J and clone size were drawn from that table, and D and trimming were deduced from the DNA. The sample includes more than 200,000 clones, with about four fifths observed a single time. Roughly 10% of the sample is held by the ten biggest clonotypes.

The CDR3 covers 13 residues, taking in both the cysteine and the phenylalanine. CDR3 DNA is the only sequence kept; it has 39 bases, read in frame from the first base. Cut back by 3 bases and 5 bases, the V and J ends lie 10 bases apart. The germline V gene supplies CDR1 MGHDK and CDR2 SYGVNS. The rearrangement combines TRBV25-1 with TRBJ2-5; the D gene is possibly TRBD2, with 6 bases matching. This clonotype originated in a human donor with chronic lymphocytic leukemia. Sequenced here: PBMCs, sampled after 12 months of ibrutinib treatment. The CDR3 protein: CASSEGGRETQYF. In nucleotide form, the sequence is TGTGCCAGCAGTGAGGGGGGTCGGGAGACCCAGTACTTC.